This entry lists 14 T cell receptor beta chains sequenced from one sample in a study of blood T cell repertoires in COVID-19. Assay: immunoSEQ multiplex PCR; the TCRdb copy retains only in-frame clones and omits some. The sample lists approximately 200,000 clones; approximately 80% were seen once. The sequenced sample was PBMCs or T cells enriched from blood (not recorded which). These receptors all stem from a man aged 55 to 70 who had recovered from COVID-19.

The V call is TRBV6-5, the J call TRBJ1-4; 12 nucleotides match TRBD1. Unmatched junction bases numbered 7, after V lost 6 bases and J lost 8 bases. Germline V gives CDR1 MNHEY, CDR2 SVGAGI. This CDR3 is built from 15 residues. The CDR3 DNA sequence: TGTGCCAGCAGGATAGGGACAGGGGGCCTGGAAAAACTGTTTTTT. This codes for CASRIGTGGLEKLFF.

This sequence joins TRBV12-3 or TRBV12-4 and TRBJ2-5, with D possibly TRBD1 on 5 matching bases. The CDR3 has 13 amino acids. V was clipped by 7 bases and J by 0 bases, with 9 bases between them. DNA of the CDR3: TGTGCCAGCACCAAGACAGACCAAGAGACCCAGTACTTC. Protein product: CASTKTDQETQYF.

V usage is TRBV7-8 and J usage is TRBJ1-2, with 9 bases that match TRBD1. The CDR3 length is 15 residues. J gave up 8 bases and V 5 bases, and 12 bases lay outside the gene matches. Germline values: CDR1 SGHVS, CDR2 FQNEAQ. CDR3 residues: CASSPLDRGTGGYTF. DNA of the CDR3: TGTGCCAGCAGCCCCCTGGACAGGGGAACTGGAGGCTACACCTTC.

The gene calls are TRBV7-8 and TRBJ2-1; 9 bases map to TRBD2. Germline lookup yields CDR1 SGHVS and CDR2 FQNEAQ. Trimming took 5 bases from V and 2 from J; bases not matched to a gene: 7. The CDR3 length is 16 residues. The CDR3 loop reads CASSPIAGAAYNEQFF. CDR3 nucleotides: TGTGCCAGCAGCCCTATAGCGGGGGCCGCCTACAATGAGCAGTTCTTC.

This clone appeared once. J is TRBJ2-7 and V is TRBV7-6; D is ambiguous. Trimming cost V 1 base and J 5 bases, with 6 bases left between them. Germline CDR1 SGHVS, CDR2 FNYEAQ. The CDR3 is 12 amino acids. In nucleotides, the CDR3 is TGTGCCAGCAGCTTAGATGCAGACGAGCAGTACTTC. It specifies CASSLDADEQYF. Complete variable domain (other parts from reference TRBV7-6 and TRBJ2-7): GAGVSQSPRYKVTKRGQDVALRCDPISGHVSLYWYRQALGQGPEFLTYFNYEAQQDKSGLPNDRFSAERPEGSISTLTIQRTEQRDSAMYRCASSLDADEQYFGPGTRLTVT.

This sequence joins TRBV29-1 and TRBJ2-3, with TRBD2 matching 8 bases. Looked up from germline, CDR1 is SQVTM and CDR2 is ANQGSEA. Losses at the gene ends were 4 bases for V and 6 bases for J; bases not matched to a gene: 6. CDR3 size: 13 residues. The CDR3, as DNA: TGCAGCGTTGTAGATAGCGGGGAGGATACGCAGTATTTT. This encodes CSVVDSGEDTQYF.

The V and J genes are TRBV27 and TRBJ1-2; no definite D call. The CDR3 is made up of 13 amino acids. Between the trimmed V and J ends, which lost 5 bases and 0 bases, there was a span of 7 bases. Germline CDR1 reads MNHEY; CDR2 reads SMNVEV (reference sequence). The CDR3 DNA is TGTGCCAGCAGTAAGACACCTAACTATGGCTACACCTTC. Residues: CASSKTPNYGYTF.

This sequence joins TRBV7-6 and TRBJ2-2; D is possibly TRBD1 (5 bases). The CDR3 runs 16 residues. Trimming shortened V by 5 bases and J by 1 base, and 14 bases separated the two germline ends. CDR1 and CDR2 (germline): SGHVS, FNYEAQ. This CDR3 is CASSAVSGQNTGELFF. CDR3 bases: TGTGCCAGCAGCGCCGTAAGTGGACAGAACACCGGGGAGCTGTTTTTT.

V is TRBV12-3 or TRBV12-4 and J is TRBJ2-7, with TRBD1 matching over 8 bases. The CDR3 sequence is 13 residues long. Trimming removed 5 bases from V and 5 bases from J; junction bases left unmatched: 5. CDR3 loop: CASSRTGRHEQYF. The CDR3 DNA follows: TGTGCCAGCAGTCGGACAGGGCGACACGAGCAGTACTTC.

The J gene is TRBJ1-1, the V gene TRBV24-1; no clear D. The CDR3 covers 13 residues. Trimming left V 4 bases short and J 10 bases short, with 15 bases between. Germline V gives CDR1 KGHDR, CDR2 SFDVKD. CDR3 amino acids: CATSDLDYRGAFF. CDR3 sequence (DNA): TGTGCCACCAGTGACCTGGACTACCGTGGAGCTTTCTTT.

The V gene is TRBV11-2, the J gene TRBJ1-1; maybe TRBD1 (6 bases). The CDR3 spans 13 residues. Germline V lookup: CDR1 SGHAT, CDR2 FQNNGV. V was clipped by 3 bases and J by 1 base, with 6 bases between them. CDR3 loop: CASSFRGNTEAFF. The CDR3 region has the DNA TGTGCCAGCAGCTTCAGGGGGAACACTGAAGCTTTCTTT.

This clone was recorded only once. The V and J genes are TRBV5-4 and TRBJ1-6; TRBD1 is a possible D gene (6 bases). This CDR3 comprises 17 residues. CDR1 and CDR2 (germline): SGHNT, YYREEE (reference sequence). Trimming removed 4 bases at V and 0 bases at J, with 14 bases between. CDR3 coding DNA: TGTGCCAGCAGCGCCGGGACACCGAGCTCCTATAATTCACCCCTCCACTTT. It translates to CASSAGTPSSYNSPLHF.

The CDR3 reads CASSQGQGRGGAFF. The CDR3 coding sequence is TGTGCCAGCAGCCAAGGTCAGGGGCGCGGCGGAGCTTTCTTT. This rearrangement joins TRBV3-1 (or the pseudogene TRBV3-2) to TRBJ1-1, with D perhaps matching TRBD1 (6 bases). V was trimmed by 1 base and J by 10 bases, leaving 16 bases between them. In germline, CDR1 is LGHDT, CDR2 YNNKEL (reference sequence). The CDR3 sequence is 14 residues long.

This clone was counted only a few times. The chain links TRBV7-2 to TRBJ1-6; D may be TRBD1 (5 bases). Germline CDR1 and CDR2: SGHTA and FQGNSA. V was shortened by 2 bases and J by 8 bases, with 13 bases between the two germline ends. CDR3 size: 15 residues. The CDR3 DNA reads TGTGCCAGCAGCTTAAGGTCAGGGTCGGATTCACCCCTCCACTTT. Encoded protein: CASSLRSGSDSPLHF.